This is a list of T cell receptor beta chains from one sample in a study of blood T cell repertoires in COVID-19. The repertoire was sequenced with immunoSEQ multiplex PCR; TCRdb's copy has only in-frame clones and lacks some. The table lists approximately 99,000 clones, 70% to 85% of them singletons, with more than 1.5% in the top ten. The sample consisted of peripheral blood. The receptor source for this set is a woman aged 40 to 50 with acute or convalescent COVID-19. The CDR3 runs from the conserved cysteine through the conserved F or W. A D gene is named only where the DNA matches it firmly. A row's size may be missing; if present it is once, few, many or a size class.

V gene	D gene	J gene	CDR3 length	clone size	CDR3 DNA	CDR3 protein
TRBV20-1	TRBD2	TRBJ2-7	15	NA	TGCAGTGCTAGTGGGGGACTAGCGGGCTCCTACGAGCAGTACTTC	CSASGGLAGSYEQYF
TRBV10-2	TRBD2	TRBJ2-7	15	NA	TGCGCCAGCACCACCGGGTCCTCGGGAGGCTACGAGCAGTACTTC	CASTTGSSGGYEQYF
TRBV6-5	NA	TRBJ1-2	16	NA	TGTGCCAGCAGTTATTCCACCTATACAGGGCTCTATGGCTACACCTTC	CASSYSTYTGLYGYTF
TRBV30	NA	TRBJ2-5	15	few	TGTGCCTGGAGTGTTGGGCCACGAAAGCAAGAGACCCAGTACTTC	CAWSVGPRKQETQYF
TRBV5-1	NA	TRBJ1-1	15	many	TGCGCCAGCAGCTTGGTCGATGGGAGCCAGATTGAAGCTTTCTTT	CASSLVDGSQIEAFF
TRBV10-3	NA	TRBJ2-5	15	few	TGTGCCATCAGTGCTTCCGGGAACCCCCAAGAGACCCAGTACTTC	CAISASGNPQETQYF
TRBV13	TRBD1	TRBJ1-2	15	NA	TGTGCCAGCAGCTTAGGCACAGGGGGCTTTATTGGCTACACCTTC	CASSLGTGGFIGYTF
TRBV19	TRBD2	TRBJ2-2	15	NA	TGTGCCAGTAGTATTATACTAGCGAGCACCGGGGAGCTGTTTTTT	CASSIILASTGELFF
TRBV6-4	TRBD1	TRBJ2-2	14	NA	TGTGCCAGCAGTCCCGAGACAGGGACCGGGGAGCTGTTTTTT	CASSPETGTGELFF
TRBV19	TRBD2	TRBJ2-3	15	once	TGTGCCAGTAGCGAGCATGCGGGGGGCAGGGATACGCAGTATTTT	CASSEHAGGRDTQYF
TRBV24-1	NA	TRBJ2-1	16	NA	TGTGCCACCAGTGGTGCCTCGGGGTCCGTATACAATGAGCAGTTCTTC	CATSGASGSVYNEQFF
TRBV29-1	NA	TRBJ2-2	12	NA	TGCAGCGTTGGGGAGACTACCGGGGAGCTGTTTTTT	CSVGETTGELFF
TRBV30	NA	TRBJ1-2	14	NA	TGTGCCTGGAGTGGGGGGGGGCCTGGCTATGGCTACACCTTC	CAWSGGGPGYGYTF
TRBV12-3/TRBV12-4	NA	TRBJ1-1	13	NA	TGTGCCAGCAGTTCCCACATGAACACTGAAGCTTTCTTT	CASSSHMNTEAFF
TRBV5-1	TRBD1	TRBJ2-7	14	NA	TGCGCCAGCAGCTTGGGTCAGGGGGTGAACGAGCAGTACTTC	CASSLGQGVNEQYF
TRBV5-1	NA	TRBJ1-3	15	few	TGCGCCAGCAGCTTGGGGCAGGGAGGAGGAAACACCATATATTTT	CASSLGQGGGNTIYF
TRBV5-5	NA	TRBJ2-7	13	NA	TGTGCCAGCAGTCCGACACCAACCTACGAGCAGTACTTC	CASSPTPTYEQYF
TRBV6-6	TRBD1	TRBJ1-1	14	NA	TGTGCCAGCAGTTACTCGGGACAGCACACTGAAGCTTTCTTT	CASSYSGQHTEAFF
TRBV2	NA	TRBJ2-5	12	NA	TGTGCCAGCAGCCCTAGCGTTGAGACCCAGTACTTC	CASSPSVETQYF
TRBV19	NA	TRBJ1-2	14	NA	TGTGCCAGTAGTGAGCAGGGGAAGCTCTATGGCTACACCTTC	CASSEQGKLYGYTF
TRBV6-6	NA	TRBJ1-2	13	NA	TGTGCCAGCAGTTACCAAAAGACTGATGGCTACACCTTC	CASSYQKTDGYTF
TRBV11-2	NA	TRBJ1-1	13	NA	TGTGCCAGCAGCTTAGATATGTACACTGAAGCTTTCTTT	CASSLDMYTEAFF
TRBV19	NA	TRBJ1-1	18	NA	TGTGCCAGTAGTATAGGATCTGGTCAGGGCCCATGGAACACTGAAGCTTTCTTT	CASSIGSGQGPWNTEAFF
TRBV28	NA	TRBJ1-5	16	NA	TGTGCCAGCAGCGTATTATTACCTGGCGGAGGTCAGCCCCAGCATTTT	CASSVLLPGGGQPQHF
TRBV7-2	NA	TRBJ2-3	15	few	TGTGCCAGCAGCCCTCGAACTCCCCGTACAGATACGCAGTATTTT	CASSPRTPRTDTQYF
TRBV5-6	NA	TRBJ1-6	16	once	TGTGCCAGCAGCTTGGTGACAGCGTCGGCCGGGTCACCCCTCCACTTT	CASSLVTASAGSPLHF
TRBV28	NA	TRBJ1-1	13	NA	TGTGCCAGCAGTTTATCGCCGGGATCTGAAGCTTTCTTT	CASSLSPGSEAFF
TRBV5-1	TRBD1	TRBJ1-1	16	NA	TGCGCCAGCAGCACAGGGGGCAATCTGGGCGGCACTGAAGCTTTCTTT	CASSTGGNLGGTEAFF
TRBV20-1	NA	TRBJ1-3	14	NA	TGCAGTGCTAGTCTAGCTGGCTCTGGAAACACCATATATTTT	CSASLAGSGNTIYF
TRBV18	TRBD1	TRBJ2-7	14	once	TGTGCCAGCTCACCCGGGACAGGGGCCTACGAGCAGTACTTC	CASSPGTGAYEQYF
TRBV23-1	TRBD1	TRBJ2-2	14	few	TGCGCCAGCGGGACAGGAGCGAACACCGGGGAGCTGTTTTTT	CASGTGANTGELFF
TRBV11-1	NA	TRBJ1-4	13	few	TGTGCCAGCTCTACGGACAGAAATGAAAAACTGTTTTTT	CASSTDRNEKLFF
TRBV29-1	NA	TRBJ2-1	13	few	TGCAGCGTTGGGCAGGGCGGAAACAATGAGCAGTTCTTC	CSVGQGGNNEQFF
TRBV19	NA	TRBJ1-6	13	NA	TGTGCCAGTAATCACAGGGCCGATTCACCCCTCCACTTT	CASNHRADSPLHF
TRBV2	NA	TRBJ2-4	14	NA	TGTGCCAGCAGTATGCAGGTAGATTTGAACATTCAGTACTTC	CASSMQVDLNIQYF
TRBV7-6	NA	TRBJ2-3	13	NA	TGTGCCAGCAGCCGGGAATACACAGATACGCAGTATTTT	CASSREYTDTQYF
TRBV7-2	TRBD1	TRBJ2-5	14	NA	TGTGCCAGCAGCGAGCGGACAGGCCAAGAGACCCAGTACTTC	CASSERTGQETQYF